The 29 T cell receptor beta chains below all came from one sample that was sequenced in a study of CXCR3-negative and CXCR3-positive naive CD8 T cells. UMI-labeled 5' RACE yielded the TRB cDNA libraries. TCRdb re-called the 5' RACE reads; every CDR3 protein appears as one record, without DNA. Its table lists around 60,000 distinct CDR3 sequences. What was sequenced was naive CXCR3- CD8+ T cells from blood. Sample subset: CD45RO-CCR7+CD27+CD95- naive CD8+ T cells lacking CXCR3 (TNR3-). The receptors derive from a human donor in good health. Some clones in this sample may be carry-over from other donors' samples.

This chain links TRBV27 with TRBJ2-7; as DNA is missing, the TRBD1 call by TCRdb cannot be tested. This CDR3 contains 13 residues. Germline CDR1 reads MNHEY; CDR2 reads SMNVEV (reference sequence). The CDR3 protein is CASSWTVAYEQYF.

The chain is built from TRBV3-1 and TRBJ2-2. CDR3 size: 15 residues. CDR1 and CDR2 from the germline V gene are LGHDT and YNNKEL (reference sequence). The CDR3 is CASSQGWANTGELFF.

The chain links TRBV27 to TRBJ2-1; there is no DNA to check the TCRdb D call of TRBD1. CDR1 MNHEY and CDR2 SMNVEV come from the germline V gene (reference sequence). CDR3 length: 16 residues. The CDR3 sequence: CASTAAGTVHYNEQFF.

V is TRBV15 and J is TRBJ2-1; checking the TCRdb D call of TRBD2 is not possible without DNA. This CDR3 contains 15 residues. Germline CDR1 is LNHNV and CDR2 is YYDKDF (reference sequence). This CDR3 reads CATSRTSGVDNEQFF.

The CDR3 sequence is CATSRDRAGNEQFF. The chain uses TRBV15 and TRBJ2-1; TCRdb proposes TRBD1, but this gene call is untestable without DNA. CDR3 length: 14 residues. Per the germline V gene, CDR1 is LNHNV and CDR2 is YYDKDF (reference sequence). Variable domain in full (rest from reference TRBV15 and TRBJ2-1): DAMVIQNPRYQVTQFGKPVTLSCSQTLNHNVMYWYQQKSSQAPKLLFHYYDKDFNNEADTPDNFQSRRPNTSFCFLDIRSPGLGDTAMYLCATSRDRAGNEQFFGPGTRLTVL.

The chain joins TRBV7-9 to TRBJ1-4; there is no DNA to check the TCRdb D call of TRBD1. Germline V gives CDR1 SEHNR, CDR2 FQNEAQ (reference sequence). The CDR3 is 15 residues long. This chain's CDR3 is CASSLPPGLNEKLFF.

The chain has TRBV7-9 and TRBJ2-7; there is no DNA to check the TCRdb D call of TRBD1. Germline V gene sequence: CDR1 SEHNR, CDR2 FQNEAQ (reference sequence). This CDR3 is built from 14 residues. CDR3 sequence: CASSARDISYEQYF.

Here the CDR3 reads CASTGAGELFF. This chain uses TRBV6-5 with TRBJ2-2; the D gene TCRdb calls, TRBD1, cannot be checked with no DNA. The V gene's germline CDR1 is MNHEY and CDR2 SVGAGI. The CDR3 covers 11 residues.

V usage is TRBV27 and J usage is TRBJ2-7. This CDR3 has 14 amino acids. Looked up from germline, CDR1 is MNHEY and CDR2 is SMNVEV (reference sequence). The CDR3 reads CASSLAGGPYEQYF.

This chain's CDR3 is CSVEEPGWSPYEQYF. This chain joins TRBV29-1 and TRBJ2-7; TCRdb picks TRBD1, but there is no DNA to check that call. Germline V CDR1 and CDR2: SQVTM, ANQGSEA. CDR3 length equals 15 residues.

This chain links TRBV12-3 or TRBV12-4 with TRBJ1-2. The CDR3 loop spans 16 amino acids. This CDR3 is CASSLMGNWADYGYTF.

The rearrangement uses TRBV4-3 and TRBJ2-3; TCRdb names TRBD2, which stays unverified in the absence of DNA. The CDR3 contains 17 residues. Germline V gene lookup returns CDR1 LGHNA and CDR2 YSLEER. CDR3 protein: CASSPISLAGDTDTQYF.

This rearrangement joins TRBV29-1 to TRBJ1-2. The length of the CDR3 is 12 residues. Germline assignment: CDR1 SQVTM and CDR2 ANQGSEA. The CDR3 here is CSVDKGNYGYTF.

This chain connects TRBV12-3 or TRBV12-4 to TRBJ2-1; TCRdb picks TRBD1, but there is no DNA to check that call. The CDR3 totals 21 residues. This CDR3 reads CASSNPEDPGQGSSSYNEQFF.

The chain combines TRBV4-2 with TRBJ2-1; TCRdb designates TRBD1, a call that cannot be tested without DNA. From germline, CDR1 is LGHNA and CDR2 YNFKEQ. The CDR3 is 13 amino acids. The CDR3: CASSIQGGVEQLF.

V gene TRBV7-8 combines with J gene TRBJ2-3. Germline V gives CDR1 SGHVS, CDR2 FQNEAQ. This CDR3 has 14 residues. The CDR3 here is CASRPPGFADTQYF.

J is TRBJ2-3 and V is TRBV20-1; TCRdb proposes TRBD2, but this gene call is untestable without DNA. The CDR3 extends over 14 amino acids. Germline CDR1 DFQATT, CDR2 SNEGSKA (reference sequence). The CDR3 is CSATLAGSTDTQYF.

The rearrangement links TRBV2 to TRBJ2-7. CDR3 length equals 13 residues. Germline CDR1 SNHLY, CDR2 FYNNEI. CDR3: CASKPAPSYEQYF.

This chain joins TRBV12-3 or TRBV12-4 and TRBJ2-7; absent DNA, TCRdb's TRBD1 call cannot be checked. This CDR3 has 15 residues. The CDR3 spells CASSTTGQGLGEQYF.

The J gene is TRBJ2-1, the V gene TRBV7-6. Per the germline V gene, CDR1 is SGHVS and CDR2 is FNYEAQ. The CDR3 runs 13 residues. The CDR3 spells CASSLDVSNEQFF.

This CDR3 reads CASSFGGRATGELFF. The J gene is TRBJ2-2, the V gene TRBV7-7; the D gene TCRdb calls, TRBD2, cannot be checked with no DNA. Per germline, CDR1 SSHAT and CDR2 FNYEAQ (reference sequence). CDR3 length: 15 residues.

The CDR3 protein is CASSLRTFEQYF. The rearrangement joins TRBV7-9 to TRBJ2-7. Germline V gene lookup returns CDR1 SEHNR and CDR2 FQNEAQ (reference sequence). The CDR3 totals 12 residues.

The rearrangement uses TRBV7-3 and TRBJ2-7; without DNA, the TCRdb call of TRBD1 cannot be checked. Germline lookup yields CDR1 SGHTA and CDR2 FQGTGA. CDR3 size: 14 residues. The CDR3 reads CASSLGPGHHEQYF.

CDR3 amino acids: CASSDGTGLQPQHF. The rearrangement links TRBV9 to TRBJ1-5; without DNA, the TCRdb call of TRBD1 cannot be checked. The CDR3 is 14 amino acids. Per germline, CDR1 SGDLS and CDR2 YYNGEE.

The chain has TRBV20-1 and TRBJ1-2; TCRdb gives TRBD1 as the D gene, but with no DNA this cannot be confirmed. Per germline, CDR1 DFQATT and CDR2 SNEGSKA (reference sequence). CDR3 length: 12 amino acids. The chain's CDR3 is CSARGGSYGYTF.

The chain recombines TRBV5-1 with TRBJ2-7; the TCRdb D gene call, TRBD2, has no DNA to confirm it. The CDR3 has 13 amino acids. Looked up from germline, CDR1 is SGHRS and CDR2 is YFSETQ. Here the CDR3 reads CASRAAPNYEQYF.

The chain uses TRBV7-6 and TRBJ2-2. The CDR3 runs 17 residues. From germline, CDR1 is SGHVS and CDR2 FNYEAQ. CDR3 in amino acids: CASSLASERPNTGELFF.

V and J are TRBV12-5 and TRBJ2-7. Germline V CDR1 and CDR2: LGHNT, FRNRAP. The CDR3 contains 13 residues. The CDR3 is CASEDGLSYEQYF.

The genes are TRBV6-4 and TRBJ2-2; the TRBD1 assignment by TCRdb is unverifiable without DNA. CDR1 is MRHNA and CDR2 is SNTAGT in the germline V gene. The length of the CDR3 is 14 residues. The CDR3 spells CASSEGGGTGELFF.